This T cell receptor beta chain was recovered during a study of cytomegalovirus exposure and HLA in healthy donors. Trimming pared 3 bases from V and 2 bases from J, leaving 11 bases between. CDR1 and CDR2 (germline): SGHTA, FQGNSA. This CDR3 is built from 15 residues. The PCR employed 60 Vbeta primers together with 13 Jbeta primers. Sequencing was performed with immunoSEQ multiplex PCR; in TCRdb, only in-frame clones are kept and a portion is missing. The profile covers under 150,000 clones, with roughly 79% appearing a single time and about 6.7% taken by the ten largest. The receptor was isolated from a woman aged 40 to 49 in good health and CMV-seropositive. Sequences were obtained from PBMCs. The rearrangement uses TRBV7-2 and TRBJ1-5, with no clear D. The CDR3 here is CASSFGEGGNQPQHF. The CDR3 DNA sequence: TGTGCCAGCAGCTTCGGAGAGGGAGGCAATCAGCCCCAGCATTTT.